A selection of T cell receptor beta chains follows, all from one sample in a study of blood T cell repertoires in COVID-19. Profiled with immunoSEQ multiplex PCR; TCRdb holds only in-frame clones, not every one. Among some 14,000 clones listed, 80% to 85% were seen once. The sample comprised peripheral blood. The receptor source for this set is a human donor in a cohort sampled during active COVID-19. CDR3s include the opening cysteine and the closing phenylalanine or tryptophan. D genes are given only for firm matches. Part of the rows lack a size; the others show once, few, many or a class for expanded clones.

TRBJ2-7 TRBV6-2/TRBV6-3 NA NA CASSRQGLATYEQYF TGTGCCAGCAGTAGACAAGGACTTGCAACCTACGAGCAGTACTTC
TRBJ1-6 TRBV3-1/TRBV3-2 NA TRBD1 CASGSTGGTHSPLHF TGTGCCAGCGGGTCGACAGGGGGCACGCATTCACCCCTCCACTTT
TRBJ1-5 TRBV4-2 NA TRBD1 CASSQGKRQGGTGQPQHF TGTGCCAGCAGCCAGGGGAAAAGACAGGGGGGTACGGGTCAGCCCCAGCATTTT
TRBJ2-5 TRBV7-9 few NA CASSLGVQDPFETQYF TGTGCCAGCAGCCTAGGGGTTCAGGATCCCTTCGAGACCCAGTACTTC
TRBJ2-1 TRBV9 NA TRBD1 CASSANRDRAYNEQFF TGTGCCAGCAGCGCGAACCGGGACAGGGCCTACAATGAGCAGTTCTTC
TRBJ2-5 TRBV15 NA NA CATSRGGEGTGETQYF TGTGCCACCAGCAGAGGGGGAGAGGGTACCGGAGAGACCCAGTACTTC
TRBJ2-1 TRBV11-3 NA NA CASSLGGEFYNEQFF TGTGCCAGCAGCTTAGGGGGGGAGTTTTATAATGAGCAGTTCTTC
TRBJ2-7 TRBV6-5 NA TRBD1 CASVTRDRGIYEQYF TGTGCCAGCGTTACCCGGGACAGGGGGATCTACGAGCAGTACTTC
TRBJ2-7 TRBV14 NA NA CASSQGEGGYEQYF TGTGCCAGCAGCCAAGGGGAGGGGGGCTACGAGCAGTACTTC
TRBJ2-2 TRBV28 NA NA CASSFQNTGELFF TGTGCCAGCAGTTTTCAGAACACCGGGGAGCTGTTTTTT
TRBJ1-2 TRBV7-9 NA NA CASSLVAGPNYGYTF TGTGCCAGCAGCTTAGTCGCAGGGCCCAACTATGGCTACACCTTC
TRBJ1-2 TRBV7-2 NA TRBD1 CASSLGAFGTGGGYTF TGTGCCAGCAGCTTAGGGGCTTTCGGGACAGGGGGTGGCTACACCTTC
TRBJ2-2 TRBV28 NA TRBD1 CASRTGVNTGELFF TGTGCCAGCAGAACAGGGGTGAACACCGGGGAGCTGTTTTTT
TRBJ2-1 TRBV5-6 NA NA CASSFLSESSYNEQFF TGTGCCAGCAGCTTTCTTAGCGAAAGCTCCTACAATGAGCAGTTCTTC
TRBJ2-5 TRBV19 NA NA CASSIKAGETQYF TGTGCCAGTAGTATCAAGGCCGGGGAGACCCAGTACTTC
TRBJ2-4 TRBV6-5 NA NA CASTMGDTKNIQYF TGTGCCAGCACGATGGGGGACACCAAAAACATTCAGTACTTC
TRBJ1-1 TRBV5-1 NA NA CASSLTGAEAFF TGCGCCAGCAGCTTGACCGGAGCTGAAGCTTTCTTT
TRBJ1-4 TRBV4-1 once TRBD1 CASSATEGAPANEKLFF TGCGCCAGCAGCGCCACCGAGGGGGCACCGGCTAATGAAAAACTGTTTTTT
TRBJ2-1 TRBV4-3 NA NA CASSQDSGALNEQFF TGCGCCAGCAGCCAAGATAGCGGAGCCCTCAATGAGCAGTTCTTC
TRBJ2-3 TRBV7-8 NA TRBD2 CASSLARVSGGPKLDTQYF TGTGCCAGCAGCTTAGCGAGGGTTAGCGGGGGTCCAAAGCTGGATACGCAGTATTTT
TRBJ2-1 TRBV3-1/TRBV3-2 few TRBD2 CASSQDWVAGEQFF TGTGCCAGCAGCCAAGATTGGGTAGCGGGGGAGCAGTTCTTC
TRBJ2-7 TRBV20-1 NA TRBD2 CSASSTSGFTYEQYF TGCAGTGCTAGTAGTACTAGCGGGTTTACCTACGAGCAGTACTTC
TRBJ1-1 TRBV7-2 NA NA CASSLWANTEAFF TGTGCCAGCAGCTTATGGGCGAACACTGAAGCTTTCTTT
TRBJ2-2 TRBV10-1 NA NA CASSQTDHTLEGSAGELFF TGCGCCAGCAGTCAAACTGATCACACTCTAGAAGGCTCGGCCGGGGAGCTGTTTTTT
TRBJ2-7 TRBV7-8 NA TRBD2 CASSSSGGGYEQYF TGTGCCAGCAGCTCTAGCGGGGGGGGCTACGAGCAGTACTTC
TRBJ2-1 TRBV24-1 NA NA CATSEKTELTYNEQFF TGTGCCACCAGTGAAAAGACAGAACTAACCTACAATGAGCAGTTCTTC
TRBJ2-2 TRBV7-3 NA TRBD2 CASSRQTSGTGELFF TGTGCCAGCAGCCGACAGACTAGCGGCACCGGGGAGCTGTTTTTT
TRBJ2-7 TRBV3-1/TRBV3-2 NA TRBD1 CASSQNRGEQYF TGTGCCAGCAGCCAGAACAGGGGCGAGCAGTACTTC
TRBJ1-6 TRBV9 NA TRBD1 CASSATGTENSPLHF TGTGCCAGCAGCGCCACCGGGACAGAGAATTCACCCCTCCACTTT
TRBJ2-3 TRBV4-1 NA TRBD1 CASSLRDSSTDTQYF TGCGCCAGCAGCCTCCGGGACAGCAGCACAGATACGCAGTATTTT
TRBJ2-7 TRBV2 NA TRBD2 CASSAGTSVFYEQYF TGTGCCAGCAGCGCCGGGACTAGCGTGTTCTACGAGCAGTACTTC
TRBJ1-4 TRBV5-1 NA NA CASSLGQMNEKLFF TGCGCCAGCAGCTTGGGACAGATGAATGAAAAACTGTTTTTT
TRBJ2-7 TRBV20-1 NA TRBD2 CSASHSGSTYEQYF TGCAGTGCCAGTCATAGCGGGAGCACCTACGAGCAGTACTTC
TRBJ2-1 TRBV14 NA TRBD2 CASSPPLAGVGKQFF TGTGCCAGCAGCCCGCCCCTAGCGGGAGTAGGGAAGCAGTTCTTC
TRBJ1-6 TRBV6-2/TRBV6-3 once NA CASSQAGRQRGNSPLHF TGTGCCAGCAGCCAAGCAGGCCGTCAGAGAGGGAATTCACCCCTCCACTTT
TRBJ2-1 TRBV10-3 NA TRBD2 CAISGTSDEQFF TGTGCCATCAGTGGGACTAGCGATGAGCAGTTCTTC
TRBJ2-7 TRBV3-1/TRBV3-2 NA TRBD1 CASSRTGDYEQYF TGTGCCAGCAGCCGGACAGGAGACTACGAGCAGTACTTC
TRBJ2-1 TRBV5-1 few NA CASRKEQGPNEQFF TGCGCCAGCAGAAAAGAACAGGGCCCCAATGAGCAGTTCTTC
TRBJ2-1 TRBV19 NA NA CASSMGPLEHNEQFF TGTGCCAGTAGTATGGGGCCCCTTGAGCACAATGAGCAGTTCTTC
TRBJ1-2 TRBV6-1 NA NA CASSELQYDTF TGTGCCAGCAGTGAACTCCAGTACGACACCTTC
TRBJ1-3 TRBV6-5 NA NA CASSSFSGAAGNTIYF TGTGCCAGCAGTTCGTTCAGCGGGGCGGCCGGAAACACCATATATTTT
TRBJ2-1 TRBV19 NA NA CASARAYNEQFF TGTGCCAGTGCGAGGGCTTACAATGAGCAGTTCTTC
TRBJ2-7 TRBV2 NA TRBD1 CASSGHPGQASVYEQYF TGTGCCAGCAGTGGACACCCTGGACAGGCGAGCGTATACGAGCAGTACTTC
TRBJ1-2 TRBV2 NA TRBD1 CASSEGQGAGYTF TGTGCCAGCAGTGAGGGACAGGGGGCAGGCTACACCTTC
TRBJ1-2 TRBV4-1 NA NA CASSQEAGRTNGYTF TGCGCCAGCAGCCAAGAAGCAGGACGGACAAATGGCTACACCTTC
TRBJ2-5 TRBV5-6 NA TRBD2 CASSLGRLAGRAGETQYF TGTGCCAGCAGCTTGGGGCGCCTAGCGGGAAGGGCAGGGGAGACCCAGTACTTC
TRBJ2-1 TRBV6-2/TRBV6-3 NA NA CASSYSKARRRSSYNEQFF TGTGCCAGCAGTTACTCCAAGGCCCGCAGGAGGAGCTCCTACAATGAGCAGTTCTTC
TRBJ1-2 TRBV29-1 NA TRBD1 CSVARTGGDGYTF TGCAGCGTTGCCCGAACAGGGGGCGACGGCTACACCTTC
TRBJ2-1 TRBV27 medium-sized NA CASVSSYNEQFF TGTGCCAGCGTGAGCTCCTACAATGAGCAGTTCTTC
TRBJ1-6 TRBV6-5 NA NA CASSYSRMGNSPLHF TGTGCCAGCAGTTACTCTAGGATGGGCAATTCACCCCTCCACTTT
TRBJ1-5 TRBV6-2/TRBV6-3 NA NA CASSPTGDQPQHF TGTGCCAGCAGCCCTACCGGGGATCAGCCCCAGCATTTT
TRBJ2-1 TRBV27 NA TRBD2 CASSLRMASGINEQFF TGTGCCAGCAGTTTACGTATGGCTAGCGGGATAAATGAGCAGTTCTTC
TRBJ2-3 TRBV7-2 NA NA CASSPRGPPEADTQYF TGTGCCAGCAGCCCTAGGGGCCCCCCCGAGGCAGATACGCAGTATTTT
TRBJ1-1 TRBV12-3/TRBV12-4 NA NA CASTLAGGAEAFF TGTGCCAGCACCCTCGCTGGAGGGGCTGAAGCTTTCTTT
TRBJ2-1 TRBV20-1 NA TRBD2 CSASQLRGGYNEQFF TGCAGTGCTAGTCAACTCCGGGGGGGCTACAATGAGCAGTTCTTC
TRBJ1-1 TRBV5-1 NA NA CASSSGSVNTEAFF TGCGCCAGCAGCTCGGGATCTGTGAACACTGAAGCTTTCTTT
TRBJ2-3 TRBV18 once NA CASSPSGTDTQYF TGTGCCAGCTCACCATCTGGCACAGATACGCAGTATTTT